The clone carrying this T cell receptor (beta chain) showed up just a few times. The source of the sample is a study of blood T cell repertoires in COVID-19. About the research overall: COVID-19 samples collected from the United States, Italy and Spain covered acute and convalescent phases. T cells, B-cell-depleted T cells, or PBMCs provided the cDNA or gDNA that served as material.

Original processing notes: How many nucleated cells were present was estimated from reference gene primer amplification. TCRdb keeps only in-frame clones here, not all; method: immunoSEQ multiplex PCR. Clonal size and the V and J genes are those of that table, whereas D and trimming came from the DNA. The sample holds some 80,000 clones, around nine tenths seen once. The V gene's germline CDR1 is LGHDT and CDR2 YNNKEL (reference sequence). The CDR3 consists of 13 residues. With 8 bases removed from V and 9 bases from J, the gap between germline ends came to 14 bases. Sequencing used peripheral blood. The TCR sequence derives from a man in his fifties or sixties with active or convalescent COVID-19. The chain has TRBV3-1 (or the pseudogene TRBV3-2) and TRBJ1-6, with D tentatively TRBD1 (6 bases). The CDR3 nucleotides are TGTGCCAGCCGATCAGGGGCCTCTTCACCCCTCCACTTT. Protein sequence: CASRSGASSPLHF.